A single T cell receptor beta chain is shown here with its context. Its antigen is currently unknown. This record comes from a study of cytomegalovirus exposure and HLA in healthy donors. The donors (healthy individuals) were bone marrow donors. This PCR relied on a set of 60 Vbeta primers and 13 Jbeta primers. The protocol was immunoSEQ multiplex PCR, while the TCRdb copy is restricted to in-frame clones and leaves out a portion. The sample contains fewer than 200,000 clones, less than 85% of which appear only once. Regarding the study as a whole: Accurate predictions that matched the HLA-A and HLA-B alleles of most subjects were reportedly made from TCR beta sequences. As confirmed in vitro, a few CMV-associated chains were specific for CMV antigens.

Trimming cost V 5 bases and J 4 bases; bases outside gene matches: 5. The CDR3 sequence is 15 residues long. In germline, CDR1 is SEHNR, CDR2 FQNEAQ (reference sequence). Sequencing input: PBMCs. The chain joins TRBV7-9 to TRBJ1-1, with 12 bases lining up with TRBD1. The receptor was derived from a man aged 40-49 years in good health and CMV-seronegative. The CDR3 here is CASSPGQGARTEAFF. DNA for the CDR3: TGTGCCAGCAGCCCGGGACAGGGGGCGCGCACTGAAGCTTTCTTT.